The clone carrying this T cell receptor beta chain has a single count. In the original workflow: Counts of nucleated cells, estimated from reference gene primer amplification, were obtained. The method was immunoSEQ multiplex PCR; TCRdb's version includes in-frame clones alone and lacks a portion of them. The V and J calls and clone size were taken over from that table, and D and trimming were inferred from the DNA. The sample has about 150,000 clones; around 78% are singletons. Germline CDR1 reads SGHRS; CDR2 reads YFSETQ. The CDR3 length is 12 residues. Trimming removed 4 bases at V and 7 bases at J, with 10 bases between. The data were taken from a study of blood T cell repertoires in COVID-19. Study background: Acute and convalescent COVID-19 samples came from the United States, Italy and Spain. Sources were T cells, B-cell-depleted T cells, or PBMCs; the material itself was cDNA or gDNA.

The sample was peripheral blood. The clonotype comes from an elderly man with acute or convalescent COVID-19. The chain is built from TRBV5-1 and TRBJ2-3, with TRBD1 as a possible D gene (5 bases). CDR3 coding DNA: TGCGCCAGCAGCCAAGGGGTGAATACGCAGTATTTT. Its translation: CASSQGVNTQYF.